This TCR beta chain was captured by sequencing in a study of CD8 T cells in Susac syndrome. Germline V lookup: CDR1 MNHEY, CDR2 SMNVEV (reference sequence). The CDR3 contains 15 residues. Trimming pared 5 bases from V and 1 base from J, leaving 11 bases between. Random-hexamer reverse transcription was applied to 0.5 to 1 ug RNA. TCRdb called the immunoSEQ multiplex PCR reads again in MiXCR, with one record for every CDR3 protein. The sample lists 50,000 or so distinct CDR3 sequences, roughly 93% occurring once. Sequenced sample: CD8+ T cells from PBMCs. This receptor was identified in a human donor with multiple sclerosis. The chain is built from TRBV27 and TRBJ2-2, with a tentative D call TRBD1 (6 bases). CDR3 amino acids: CASSAWGQNTGELFF. CDR3 coding DNA: TGTGCCAGCAGTGCCTGGGGACAGAACACCGGGGAGCTGTTTTTT.